This TCR beta chain is from a study of T-cell reconstitution after alpha-beta-depleted transplantation in children. Trimming removed 1 base at V and 3 bases at J, with 15 bases between. CDR1 is GTSNPN and CDR2 is SVGIG in the germline V gene (reference sequence). This CDR3 spans 15 amino acids. This clonotype was seen a few times. The library targeted TCRbeta and was prepared with unique molecular identifiers. From the PCR reads, TCRdb called clonotypes with MiXCR, one entry per CDR3 protein. The sample lists approximately 400,000 distinct CDR3 sequences, roughly 11% occurring once. This rearrangement joins TRBV30 to TRBJ2-5, with unresolved D. Specimen: PBMCs from the stem cell graft donor, collected from the stem cell graft. The TCR originated in a human donor who donated a stem cell graft to a child with acute myeloid leukemia. CDR3 DNA sequence: TGTGCCTGGAGTGCCACCGGGTCGTACAAAGAGACCCAGTACTTC. Encoded protein: CAWSATGSYKETQYF.